Listed below are T cell receptor beta chains from one sample, sequenced in a study of early T cells in non-severe SARS-CoV-2 infection. TCRdb called the 5' RACE reads again in MiXCR, with one record for every CDR3 protein. In the table there are around 59,000 distinct CDR3 sequences, around 8.9% of which are singletons. The sequencing input was whole blood. These receptors came from an adult who was a healthcare worker with PCR-confirmed SARS-CoV-2 infection or an uninfected control (not recorded which). The CDR3 runs from the conserved cysteine through the conserved F or W. Each record gives: clone size, V gene, CDR3 length, J gene, D gene, CDR3 protein, CDR3 DNA. D genes are given only for firm matches. Clone size appears in some rows only: once, few, many, or a class for an expanded clone.

clone_size: many; v_call: TRBV7-9; cdr3_length: 13; j_call: TRBJ1-5; d_call: .; cdr3_aa: CASSRTENQPQHF; cdr3_nt: TGTGCCAGCAGCCGGACAGAGAATCAGCCCCAGCATTTT
clone_size: many; v_call: TRBV11-3; cdr3_length: 14; j_call: TRBJ1-1; d_call: .; cdr3_aa: CASSSKSSDTEAFF; cdr3_nt: TGTGCCAGCAGCTCGAAGAGCTCGGACACTGAAGCTTTCTTT
clone_size: many; v_call: TRBV6-2/TRBV6-3; cdr3_length: 15; j_call: TRBJ2-1; d_call: TRBD1; cdr3_aa: CASSYWGQLNNEQFF; cdr3_nt: TGTGCCAGCAGTTACTGGGGACAGCTGAACAATGAGCAGTTCTTC
clone_size: few; v_call: TRBV28; cdr3_length: 15; j_call: TRBJ2-7; d_call: .; cdr3_aa: CASSFGPLPSYEQYF; cdr3_nt: TGTGCCAGCAGTTTCGGTCCTCTCCCCTCCTACGAGCAGTACTTC
clone_size: many; v_call: TRBV5-4; cdr3_length: 14; j_call: TRBJ2-1; d_call: TRBD2; cdr3_aa: CASSWGGTYNEQFF; cdr3_nt: TGTGCCAGCAGCTGGGGGGGAACCTACAATGAGCAGTTCTTC
clone_size: many; v_call: TRBV7-2; cdr3_length: 17; j_call: TRBJ2-3; d_call: TRBD2; cdr3_aa: CASSLVGTSGTTDTQYF; cdr3_nt: TGTGCCAGCAGCTTAGTTGGGACTAGCGGGACCACAGATACGCAGTATTTT
clone_size: many; v_call: TRBV7-9; cdr3_length: 15; j_call: TRBJ1-1; d_call: .; cdr3_aa: CASSLAGLMNTEAFF; cdr3_nt: TGTGCCAGCAGCTTAGCGGGACTAATGAACACTGAAGCTTTCTTT
clone_size: many; v_call: TRBV5-4; cdr3_length: 16; j_call: TRBJ2-5; d_call: .; cdr3_aa: CASSSTGSQFQETQYF; cdr3_nt: TGTGCCAGCAGCTCGACTGGGAGCCAATTCCAAGAGACCCAGTACTTC
clone_size: few; v_call: TRBV12-3/TRBV12-4; cdr3_length: 14; j_call: TRBJ1-2; d_call: TRBD1; cdr3_aa: CASSPGGRGLGYTF; cdr3_nt: TGTGCCAGCAGTCCCGGGGGCAGGGGGTTAGGCTACACCTTC
clone_size: many; v_call: TRBV29-1; cdr3_length: 14; j_call: TRBJ2-7; d_call: TRBD1; cdr3_aa: CSVDGTGDSYEQYF; cdr3_nt: TGCAGCGTCGACGGGACAGGGGACTCCTACGAGCAGTACTTC
clone_size: few; v_call: TRBV6-6; cdr3_length: 13; j_call: TRBJ1-1; d_call: .; cdr3_aa: CASSYTRDTEAFF; cdr3_nt: TGTGCCAGCAGTTACACGCGGGACACTGAAGCTTTCTTT
clone_size: .; v_call: TRBV27; cdr3_length: 15; j_call: TRBJ2-1; d_call: .; cdr3_aa: CASGRLRAYYNEQFF; cdr3_nt: TGTGCCAGCGGTCGTTTGCGGGCCTACTACAATGAGCAGTTCTTC
clone_size: few; v_call: TRBV28; cdr3_length: 15; j_call: TRBJ1-2; d_call: .; cdr3_aa: CASSPYPAESYGYTF; cdr3_nt: TGTGCCAGCAGTCCTTACCCTGCAGAATCTTATGGCTACACCTTC
clone_size: .; v_call: TRBV12-3/TRBV12-4; cdr3_length: 13; j_call: TRBJ2-7; d_call: .; cdr3_aa: CASSLVSSNEQYF; cdr3_nt: TGTGCCAGCAGTTTAGTATCCTCCAACGAGCAGTACTTC
clone_size: .; v_call: TRBV6-6; cdr3_length: 14; j_call: TRBJ2-7; d_call: TRBD1; cdr3_aa: CASVDRDSTYEQYF; cdr3_nt: TGTGCCAGCGTTGACCGGGACAGCACCTACGAGCAGTACTTC
clone_size: many; v_call: TRBV7-6; cdr3_length: 14; j_call: TRBJ2-7; d_call: .; cdr3_aa: CASSSQGGSYEQYF; cdr3_nt: TGTGCCAGCAGCTCCCAAGGCGGCTCCTACGAGCAGTACTTC
clone_size: .; v_call: TRBV7-6; cdr3_length: 14; j_call: TRBJ2-7; d_call: TRBD2; cdr3_aa: CASSPLAGLYEQYF; cdr3_nt: TGTGCCAGCAGCCCGTTAGCGGGATTGTACGAGCAGTACTTC
clone_size: many; v_call: TRBV2; cdr3_length: 15; j_call: TRBJ2-7; d_call: .; cdr3_aa: CASSEETGFSYEQYF; cdr3_nt: TGTGCCAGCAGTGAAGAGACAGGTTTTTCCTACGAGCAGTACTTC
clone_size: .; v_call: TRBV7-2; cdr3_length: 14; j_call: TRBJ2-7; d_call: TRBD2; cdr3_aa: CASSSTSDSYEQYF; cdr3_nt: TGTGCCAGCAGCTCGACTAGCGACTCCTACGAGCAGTACTTC
clone_size: many; v_call: TRBV3-1; cdr3_length: 16; j_call: TRBJ2-1; d_call: TRBD1; cdr3_aa: CASSQIGQGGLVEQFF; cdr3_nt: TGTGCCAGCAGCCAAATAGGACAGGGAGGTTTGGTTGAGCAGTTCTTC
clone_size: many; v_call: TRBV7-9; cdr3_length: 13; j_call: TRBJ2-3; d_call: TRBD2; cdr3_aa: CASLSSGSDTQYF; cdr3_nt: TGTGCCAGCTTATCTAGCGGGAGTGATACGCAGTATTTT
clone_size: many; v_call: TRBV20-1; cdr3_length: 13; j_call: TRBJ2-3; d_call: .; cdr3_aa: CSAPRQGTDTQYF; cdr3_nt: TGCAGTGCTCCCAGACAGGGCACAGATACGCAGTATTTT
clone_size: many; v_call: TRBV20-1; cdr3_length: 14; j_call: TRBJ2-5; d_call: TRBD2; cdr3_aa: CSARDDSGRETQYF; cdr3_nt: TGCAGTGCTAGAGATGATAGCGGGAGAGAGACCCAGTACTTC
clone_size: many; v_call: TRBV11-2; cdr3_length: 14; j_call: TRBJ2-2; d_call: TRBD2; cdr3_aa: CASSRTRNTGELFF; cdr3_nt: TGTGCCAGCAGCCGGACTAGAAACACCGGGGAGCTGTTTTTT
clone_size: .; v_call: TRBV5-5; cdr3_length: 15; j_call: TRBJ1-1; d_call: TRBD1; cdr3_aa: CASTTVQGARTEAFF; cdr3_nt: TGTGCCAGCACCACCGTACAGGGGGCGCGGACTGAAGCTTTCTTT
clone_size: many; v_call: TRBV29-1; cdr3_length: 15; j_call: TRBJ2-7; d_call: .; cdr3_aa: CSVLASAFNSYEQYF; cdr3_nt: TGCAGCGTCCTTGCTAGCGCATTTAACTCCTACGAGCAGTACTTC
clone_size: many; v_call: TRBV7-9; cdr3_length: 13; j_call: TRBJ1-5; d_call: .; cdr3_aa: CASSPHGNQPQHF; cdr3_nt: TGTGCCAGCAGCCCTCATGGCAATCAGCCCCAGCATTTT
clone_size: many; v_call: TRBV7-3; cdr3_length: 18; j_call: TRBJ2-6; d_call: TRBD1; cdr3_aa: CASSRLGDRGLGANVLTF; cdr3_nt: TGTGCCAGCAGCCGATTAGGGGACAGGGGCCTTGGGGCCAACGTCCTGACTTTC
clone_size: .; v_call: TRBV7-9; cdr3_length: 15; j_call: TRBJ2-2; d_call: .; cdr3_aa: CASSLVSQPTGELFF; cdr3_nt: TGTGCCAGCAGCTTAGTATCACAGCCCACCGGGGAGCTGTTTTTT
clone_size: many; v_call: TRBV20-1; cdr3_length: 15; j_call: TRBJ2-1; d_call: TRBD2; cdr3_aa: CSARDPGTSPDEQFF; cdr3_nt: TGCAGTGCTAGAGATCCTGGGACTAGTCCCGATGAGCAGTTCTTC
clone_size: few; v_call: TRBV7-9; cdr3_length: 15; j_call: TRBJ2-1; d_call: TRBD1; cdr3_aa: CASSRRQGAWNEQFF; cdr3_nt: TGTGCCAGCAGCCGCAGGCAGGGGGCATGGAATGAGCAGTTCTTC
clone_size: many; v_call: TRBV12-3/TRBV12-4; cdr3_length: 13; j_call: TRBJ1-1; d_call: .; cdr3_aa: CASRRGGGTEAFF; cdr3_nt: TGTGCCAGCAGACGGGGCGGGGGCACTGAAGCTTTCTTT
clone_size: .; v_call: TRBV14; cdr3_length: 13; j_call: TRBJ2-1; d_call: .; cdr3_aa: CARSQVDGNEQFF; cdr3_nt: TGTGCCAGGAGCCAAGTTGACGGGAATGAGCAGTTCTTC
clone_size: few; v_call: TRBV28; cdr3_length: 15; j_call: TRBJ2-5; d_call: .; cdr3_aa: CASIPHGQSQETQYF; cdr3_nt: TGTGCCAGCATCCCCCACGGGCAGAGCCAAGAGACCCAGTACTTC